The T cell receptor (beta chain) described here comes from a study of control samples from healthy donors and cancer patients. Germline CDR1 is LGHDT and CDR2 is YNNKEL (reference sequence). The CDR3 covers 13 residues. The J segment lost 5 bases and the V segment lost 4 bases, leaving 4 bases of the junction unmatched. Clones were read by immunoSEQ multiplex PCR, and TCRdb kept only the in-frame ones, dropping some. The data show 150,000 to 180,000 clones, approximately 94% seen once. This clonotype was obtained from a man aged 35-49 years in good health. Sequences were obtained from blood. The chain couples TRBV3-1 (or the pseudogene TRBV3-2) to TRBJ1-2; 7 bases fit TRBD1. The CDR3 here is CASSPSQGYGYTF. The CDR3 region has the DNA TGTGCCAGCAGCCCCTCACAGGGGTATGGCTACACCTTC.